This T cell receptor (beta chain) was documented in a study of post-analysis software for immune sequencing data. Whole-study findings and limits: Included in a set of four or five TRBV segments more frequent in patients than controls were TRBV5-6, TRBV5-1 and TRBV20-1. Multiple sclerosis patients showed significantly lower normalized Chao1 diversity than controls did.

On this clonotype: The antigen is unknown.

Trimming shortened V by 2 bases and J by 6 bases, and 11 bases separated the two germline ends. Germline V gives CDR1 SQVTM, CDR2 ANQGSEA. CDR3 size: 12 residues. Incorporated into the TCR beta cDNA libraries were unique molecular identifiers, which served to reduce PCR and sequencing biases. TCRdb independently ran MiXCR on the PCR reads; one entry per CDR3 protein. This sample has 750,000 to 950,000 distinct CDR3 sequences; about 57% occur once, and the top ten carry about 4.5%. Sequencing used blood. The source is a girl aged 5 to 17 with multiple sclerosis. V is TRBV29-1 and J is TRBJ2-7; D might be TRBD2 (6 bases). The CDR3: CSVEQGGPEQYF. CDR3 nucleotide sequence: TGCAGCGTTGAACAGGGAGGCCCCGAGCAGTACTTC.